These 18 T cell receptor beta chains share one sample of origin, sequenced in a study of radiotherapy plus CTLA-4 blockade in lung cancer. Assay: immunoSEQ multiplex PCR; the TCRdb copy retains only in-frame clones and omits some. The sample yields tens of thousands of clones, roughly four fifths seen once. The input for sequencing was peripheral blood, taken from a patient treated with radiotherapy plus ipilimumab. The receptors here all came from a human donor with non-small cell lung cancer that progressed on radiotherapy plus ipilimumab.

In DNA, the CDR3 is TGTGCCAGCAGAACGGACAGGGTGGCTCCCACAGATACGCAGTATTTT. Residues: CASRTDRVAPTDTQYF. V gene TRBV27 combines with J gene TRBJ2-3, with 8 positions matching TRBD1. CDR3 length: 16 amino acids. The trim removed 6 bases at V and 2 bases at J, leaving 10 bases unmatched. CDR1 and CDR2 from the germline V gene are MNHEY and SMNVEV (reference sequence).

V and J are TRBV7-9 and TRBJ2-5; TRBD2 matches 13 bases. The V segment lost 5 bases and the J segment 3 bases; nucleotides outside the gene matches: 6. The germline CDR1 and CDR2 sequences are SEHNR and FQNEAQ (reference sequence). This CDR3 is 16 amino acids long. CDR3 in amino acids: CASSPGTSGTKETQYF. The DNA of the CDR3 is TGTGCCAGCAGCCCTGGGACTAGCGGGACCAAAGAGACCCAGTACTTC.

V usage is TRBV7-9 and J usage is TRBJ1-2, with D uncertain. There are 12 residues in the CDR3. CDR1 SEHNR and CDR2 FQNEAQ come from the germline V gene (reference sequence). Trimming removed 5 bases from V and 6 bases from J, with 10 bases in between. CDR3 sequence: CASSGDFDGYTF. The CDR3, as DNA: TGTGCCAGCAGCGGAGACTTCGATGGCTACACCTTC.

This rearrangement joins TRBV14 to TRBJ1-2, with 8 bases identical to TRBD1. Germline CDR1 is SGHDN and CDR2 is FVKESK. The CDR3 has 16 amino acids. With 6 bases clipped from V and 3 bases from J, the junction kept 12 bases outside the gene matches. CDR3 region: CASSPLRGRGDYGYTF. The CDR3 DNA reads TGTGCCAGCAGTCCGCTCAGGGGGCGCGGGGACTATGGCTACACCTTC.

The gene calls are TRBV2 and TRBJ1-4; 7 bases line up with TRBD1. This CDR3 is 19 amino acids long. Germline trimming cut 0 bases from V and 8 bases from J; bases unmatched to any gene: 18. Germline-derived CDR1 and CDR2 are SNHLY and FYNNEI. The CDR3 region is CASSEARAGGQISGEKLFF. The DNA for the CDR3 is TGTGCCAGCAGTGAAGCGCGGGCAGGGGGACAGATAAGTGGAGAAAAACTGTTTTTT. The full variable domain, completed using reference TRBV2 and TRBJ1-4, is EPEVTQTPSHQVTQMGQEVILRCVPISNHLYFYWYRQILGQKVEFLVSFYNNEISEKSEIFDDQFSVERPDGSNFTLKIRSTKLEDSAMYFCASSEARAGGQISGEKLFFGSGTQLSVL.

CDR3 sequence reads: CASSAPARDTQYF. As DNA, the CDR3 is TGTGCCAGCAGCGCCCCTGCTCGGGATACGCAGTATTTT. The chain uses TRBV9 and TRBJ2-3; D remains ambiguous. Germline V gives CDR1 SGDLS, CDR2 YYNGEE. The V end was cut by 3 bases, the J end by 6 bases, with 11 bases between. This CDR3 is 13 amino acids long.

The genes are TRBV27 and TRBJ1-1; D possibly corresponds to TRBD1 (5 bases). There are 12 residues in the CDR3. Germline V gives CDR1 MNHEY, CDR2 SMNVEV (reference sequence). V was cut by 6 bases and J by 0 bases, with 5 bases left in between. The CDR3 is CASRTVNTEAFF. The CDR3, as DNA: TGTGCCAGCAGGACAGTGAACACTGAAGCTTTCTTT.

V and J are TRBV29-1 and TRBJ2-7, with D hard to call. The germline V and J ends were trimmed by 1 base and 1 base, with 11 bases remaining between them. The CDR3 spans 14 residues. Per the germline V gene, CDR1 is SQVTM and CDR2 is ANQGSEA. CDR3 DNA sequence: TGCAGCGTTGAAGGGTCGGGCGATTCCTACGAGCAGTACTTC. Its protein is CSVEGSGDSYEQYF.

As to this clone: The same CDR3 arises from other DNA sequences in this sample as well. The rearrangement uses TRBV5-1 and TRBJ2-5; D is ambiguous. From germline, CDR1 is SGHRS and CDR2 YFSETQ. This CDR3 has 11 amino acids. Trimming stripped 0 bases from V and 5 bases from J, with 2 bases between. The CDR3 DNA sequence: TGCGCCAGCAGCTTGGAGGAGACCCAGTACTTC. This sequence encodes CASSLEETQYF.

The chain combines TRBV27 with TRBJ2-4; 7 bases fit TRBD1. Germline trimming cut 6 bases from V and 8 bases from J; bases unmatched to any gene: 16. Germline V gives CDR1 MNHEY, CDR2 SMNVEV (reference sequence). This CDR3 comprises 16 residues. The CDR3 DNA reads TGTGCCAGCAGCCGACAGGGAAGGACCCGAATGGACATTCAGTACTTC. It encodes CASSRQGRTRMDIQYF.

This chain uses TRBV6-5 with TRBJ2-7; tentative D call: TRBD2 (5 bases). V lost 5 bases, J lost 3 bases, and 14 bases lay in between. The CDR3 extends over 14 amino acids. Germline assignment: CDR1 MNHEY and CDR2 SVGAGI. This chain's CDR3 is CASSGAVAGYEQYF. CDR3 nucleotides: TGTGCCAGCAGTGGAGCGGTGGCGGGCTACGAGCAGTACTTC.

This clone was found once. This chain uses TRBV10-2 with TRBJ2-2, with D tentatively TRBD2 (5 bases). The CDR3 length is 16 residues. Germline CDR1 and CDR2: WSHSY and SAAADI. The V end was cut by 4 bases, the J end by 1 base, with 13 bases between. CDR3 in DNA: TGCGCCAGCAGTGGGAGTCCCGGAGGGAACACCGGGGAGCTGTTTTTT. Translated, it gives CASSGSPGGNTGELFF.

This chain links TRBV4-1 with TRBJ2-1; 14 positions agree with TRBD2. The CDR3 covers 15 residues. In germline, CDR1 is MGHRA, CDR2 YSYEKL. With V trimmed by 4 bases and J by 8 bases, 4 bases remained unmatched. The DNA for the CDR3 is TGCGCCAGCAGCCCGGGACTAGCGGGAGTCGATGAGCAGTTCTTC. It is translated as CASSPGLAGVDEQFF.

J is TRBJ2-1 and V is TRBV7-8, with D possibly TRBD1 on 6 matching bases. The CDR3 contains 18 residues. V shed 5 bases and J shed 2 bases, with 22 bases lying between them. The germline V gene has CDR1 SGHVS and CDR2 FQNEAQ. CDR3 nucleotides: TGTGCCAGCAGCGCAAACGGGGTGTGGACAGAGCCCTACAATGAGCAGTTCTTC. Protein product: CASSANGVWTEPYNEQFF.

The chain recombines TRBV28 with TRBJ2-1; TRBD1 is a possible D gene (6 bases). The CDR3 is 11 amino acids. Germline V lookup: CDR1 MDHEN, CDR2 SYDVKM. The V gene lost 6 bases and the J gene lost 8 bases, with 8 bases spanning the gap. CDR3 nucleotide sequence: TGTGCCAGCAGCGGACAGTATGAGCAGTTCTTC. Translation gives CASSGQYEQFF.

The chain links TRBV15 to TRBJ2-3; a possible D gene is TRBD2 (6 bases). The CDR3 length is 15 residues. Germline CDR1 and CDR2: LNHNV and YYDKDF (reference sequence). V was clipped by 5 bases and J by 5 bases, with 17 bases between them. This chain's CDR3 is CATSARRTTLDTQYF. CDR3 DNA sequence: TGTGCCACCAGCGCACGGCGGACTACCCTAGATACGCAGTATTTT.

The CDR3 sequence is CASSDRRGNIQYF. The CDR3 coding sequence is TGTGCCAGCAGCGATAGACGAGGAAACATTCAGTACTTC. The genes are TRBV4-2 and TRBJ2-4; D is unclear. Germline V gives CDR1 LGHNA, CDR2 YNFKEQ. The V end lost 5 bases, the J end lost 6 bases, and 11 bases lay between the germline ends. The CDR3 is made up of 13 amino acids.

The chain links TRBV5-1 to TRBJ1-2; 7 positions agree with TRBD1. The V segment lost 0 bases and the J segment 3 bases; nucleotides outside the gene matches: 8. The CDR3 loop spans 16 amino acids. Per germline, CDR1 SGHRS and CDR2 YFSETQ. The CDR3 region has the DNA TGCGCCAGCAGCTTGGCAATAGGGGGCGGTGACTATGGCTACACCTTC. Translated, it gives CASSLAIGGGDYGYTF.